By sample fraction, the clone carrying this TCR beta chain is medium-sized. Its target is not known. These data come from a study of spatial heterogeneity in lung cancer. The study, taken as a whole, reports: The number of expanded tumor alpha and beta chains correlated with mutation number.

TCRdb used MiXCR to reprocess the 5' RACE reads, holding one entry per CDR3 protein. The sample has over a thousand distinct CDR3 sequences; under 5.5% are singletons. CDR3 length: 22 residues. The J segment lost 0 bases and the V segment lost 2 bases, leaving 17 bases of the junction unmatched. From germline, CDR1 is MGHRA and CDR2 YSYEKL. The time point was: sample taken at primary tumor resection. Donors were roughly 72 untreated early-stage non-small cell lung cancer patients. The clonotype comes from a male donor with early-stage non-small cell lung cancer. Source: lung tumor tissue, taken at surgery. This chain joins TRBV4-1 and TRBJ2-7; 15 nucleotides match TRBD2. CDR3 sequence (DNA): TGCGCCAGCAGCCAAAAATGGGTGTCCTTGCCGGGACTAGCGGGAGGCTCCTACGAGCAGTACTTC. Protein product: CASSQKWVSLPGLAGGSYEQYF.